The 6 T cell receptor beta chains below were found in one sample sequenced in a study of T cell responses to AZD1222 COVID-19 vaccine (dated by TCRdb to about 2021). Explained via the paper, the time point label denotes: baseline before first vaccination. The label giving this sample's treatment or condition can be read as: meningococcal conjugate vaccine given as trial control. Libraries came from the immunoSEQ multiplex PCR assay. TCRdb mirrors the immuneACCESS table, restricted to in-frame sequences. Some clones are absent from its copies; in checked studies, under half trace to an unresolved V gene, and the reason for the others is unknown. The sample table shows around 180,000 clones, and about nine tenths are seen once. The biggest ten clones account for 2.7% of the sample. The specimen comprised peripheral blood, sampled on day 0 of MenACWY control vaccination. The source is an adult in good health.

This sequence joins TRBV19 and TRBJ2-3; D is ambiguous. V was shortened by 4 bases and J by 7 bases, with 6 bases between the two germline ends. The CDR3 length is 11 residues. CDR1 LNHDA and CDR2 SQIVND come from the germline V gene (reference sequence). CDR3: CASSNSYTQYF. The CDR3 nucleotides are TGTGCCAGTAGTAATTCATATACGCAGTATTTT.

The V call is TRBV7-2, the J call TRBJ2-3; no definite D call. Trimming took off 5 bases at V and 1 base at J, with 10 bases between the two ends. Germline V gene lookup returns CDR1 SGHTA and CDR2 FQGNSA. The CDR3 runs 14 residues. CDR3 region: CASSPDPGTDTQYF. The CDR3 nucleotides read TGTGCCAGCAGCCCTGATCCTGGCACAGATACGCAGTATTTT.

In nucleotides, the CDR3 is TGTGCCAGCAGGAAGGGGGGCGGTGAGCAGTTCTTC. Translation: CASRKGGGEQFF. This chain joins TRBV6-5 and TRBJ2-1; D assignment may be TRBD1 or TRBD2 (6 bases each). V lost 6 bases and J lost 9, with 12 bases in between. CDR1 and CDR2 (germline): MNHEY, SVGAGI. This CDR3 has 12 residues.

V gene TRBV5-1 combines with J gene TRBJ1-5; no reliable D call. The CDR3 is made up of 15 amino acids. Germline CDR1 reads SGHRS; CDR2 reads YFSETQ. Trimming cost V 0 bases and J 0 bases, with 7 bases left between them. The CDR3 here is CASSLDGNSNQPQHF. CDR3 coding DNA: TGCGCCAGCAGCTTGGACGGAAATAGCAATCAGCCCCAGCATTTT.

DNA for the CDR3: TGTGCCAGATTATTCGGGACGCCCTACGAGCAGTACTTC. Translation: CARLFGTPYEQYF. V is TRBV6-4 and J is TRBJ2-7; D may correspond to TRBD1 or TRBD2 (5 bases each). V was clipped by 9 bases and J by 2 bases, with 14 bases between them. The CDR3 loop spans 13 amino acids. Germline V gene data show CDR1 as MRHNA and CDR2 as SNTAGT.

The chain joins TRBV9 to TRBJ2-7; D not resolved. The CDR3 is made up of 14 amino acids. Looked up from germline, CDR1 is SGDLS and CDR2 is YYNGEE. V gave up 3 bases and J gave up 0 bases, with 10 bases separating them. CDR3 DNA sequence: TGTGCCAGCAGCGGTGAAGAAAGCTCCTACGAGCAGTACTTC. Amino acids: CASSGEESSYEQYF.